Listed below are T cell receptor beta chains from one sample, sequenced in a study of graft-versus-host responses after intestinal transplantation. Profiled with immunoSEQ multiplex PCR; TCRdb holds only in-frame clones, not every one. The sample comprises fewer than 70,000 clones, just under 95% of which are singletons, and 6.5% to 7% rests with the top ten. Sequencing was performed on bone marrow, taken less than 750 days after intestinal transplantation. The receptors were gathered from a human patient who received an intestinal transplant, so some T cells may come from the graft donor. The CDR3 runs from the conserved cysteine through the conserved F or W. D genes are given only for firm matches. Clone size, where shown, is once, few, many, or a class for clones that have expanded.

CDR3 protein	CDR3 DNA	clone size	J gene	D gene	V gene
CASSKSLPGQNYNYGYTF	TGTGCCAGCAGCAAAAGTCTCCCGGGGCAGAATTATAACTATGGCTACACCTTC	.	TRBJ1-2	.	TRBV21-1
CASSLSMTVTWDEQYF	TGTGCCAGCAGCCTATCGATGACAGTGACATGGGACGAGCAGTACTTC	.	TRBJ2-7	.	TRBV5-4
CASRREGFSNYGYTF	TGTGCCAGCAGGAGGGAGGGGTTCTCTAACTATGGCTACACCTTC	.	TRBJ1-2	.	TRBV6-5
CASSGSGRLTGELFF	TGTGCCAGCAGCGGTAGCGGGAGACTTACCGGGGAGCTGTTTTTT	.	TRBJ2-2	TRBD2	TRBV6-5
CAWRSPAYRGRETQYF	TGTGCCTGGAGGTCCCCCGCCTACAGGGGGCGAGAGACCCAGTACTTC	.	TRBJ2-5	TRBD1	TRBV30
CASSLRGLNQPQHF	TGTGCCAGCAGCTTACGGGGCTTGAATCAGCCCCAGCATTTT	.	TRBJ1-5	.	TRBV11-2
CASSGTGDMNTEAFF	TGTGCCAGCAGTGGCACAGGGGACATGAACACTGAAGCTTTCTTT	.	TRBJ1-1	TRBD1	TRBV2
CASRPGQGASGNTIYF	TGTGCCAGCAGACCGGGACAGGGAGCCTCTGGAAACACCATATATTTT	.	TRBJ1-3	TRBD1	TRBV6-6
CASSFGTGNSPLHF	TGCGCCAGCAGCTTCGGGACAGGCAATTCACCCCTCCACTTT	.	TRBJ1-6	TRBD1	TRBV5-1
CASSESSYEQYF	TGTGCCAGCAGTGAATCCTCTTACGAGCAGTACTTC	.	TRBJ2-7	.	TRBV6-1
CSVAGTSYDEQYF	TGCAGCGTTGCCGGGACTAGCTACGACGAGCAGTACTTC	once	TRBJ2-7	TRBD2	TRBV29-1
CAISDVTGELAGELFF	TGTGCCATCAGTGACGTGACAGGTGAACTGGCCGGGGAGCTGTTTTTT	.	TRBJ2-2	.	TRBV10-3
CASSRTSGSTETQYF	TGTGCCAGCAGCCGGACTAGCGGGTCCACAGAGACCCAGTACTTC	.	TRBJ2-5	TRBD2	TRBV5-4
CASSAQGGLDTEAFF	TGTGCCAGCAGTGCCCAGGGGGGTCTAGACACTGAAGCTTTCTTT	.	TRBJ1-1	TRBD1	TRBV27
CASSQDLGRAARYEQYF	TGTGCCAGCAGCCAAGATTTGGGGAGGGCCGCTCGCTACGAGCAGTACTTC	.	TRBJ2-7	TRBD2	TRBV5-4
CASSVGGGGPGLPHEQYF	TGTGCCAGCAGCGTAGGCGGGGGGGGGCCGGGACTACCGCACGAGCAGTACTTC	.	TRBJ2-7	TRBD2	TRBV9